This TCR beta chain was recorded in a study of blood T cell repertoires in COVID-19. Study-level information: Acute and convalescent COVID-19 specimens originated in the United States, Italy and Spain. In each case, the material was cDNA or gDNA derived from T cells, B-cell-depleted T cells, or PBMCs.

Trimming took off 3 bases at V and 5 bases at J, with 5 bases between the two ends. The CDR3 length is 12 residues. Per germline, CDR1 KGHSH and CDR2 LQKENI. This clone was seen a single time. TCRdb keeps only in-frame clones here, not all; method: immunoSEQ multiplex PCR. The table shows under 75,000 clones, with approximately 80% occurring only once. The sequence was obtained from a man in his 70s who had recovered from COVID-19. The specimen sequenced was peripheral blood. This chain connects TRBV18 to TRBJ2-1, with D possibly being TRBD2 (5 bases). The chain's CDR3 is CASSPGDNEQFF. In nucleotides, the CDR3 is TGTGCCAGCTCACCGGGAGACAATGAGCAGTTCTTC. The full variable domain, rest sourced from reference TRBV18 and TRBJ2-1, is NAGVMQNPRHLVRRRGQEARLRCSPMKGHSHVYWYRQLPEEGLKFMVYLQKENIIDESGMPKERFSAEFPKEGPSILRIQQVVRGDSAAYFCASSPGDNEQFFGPGTRLTVL.